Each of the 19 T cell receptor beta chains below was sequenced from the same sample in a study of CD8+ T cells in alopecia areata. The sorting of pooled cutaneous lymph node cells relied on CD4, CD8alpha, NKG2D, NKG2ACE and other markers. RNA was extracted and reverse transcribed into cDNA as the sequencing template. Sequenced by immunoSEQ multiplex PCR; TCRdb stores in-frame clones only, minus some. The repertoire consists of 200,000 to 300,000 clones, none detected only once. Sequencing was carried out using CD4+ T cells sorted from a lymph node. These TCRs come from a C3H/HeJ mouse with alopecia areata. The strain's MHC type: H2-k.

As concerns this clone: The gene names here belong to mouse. The CDR3 is CTCKGTGGAWAEQFF. The sequenced part of the CDR3 DNA is TGCACCTGCAAAGGGACTGGGGGGGCTTGGGCT. The V call is TRBV1, the J call TRBJ2-1; 14 nucleotides align to TRBD2. The observed sequence ends 4 residues before the CDR3 terminus, with the missing tail filled in from the germline J gene. The CDR3 is made up of 15 amino acids. Per germline, CDR1 NSQYPW and CDR2 LRSPGD (reference sequence).

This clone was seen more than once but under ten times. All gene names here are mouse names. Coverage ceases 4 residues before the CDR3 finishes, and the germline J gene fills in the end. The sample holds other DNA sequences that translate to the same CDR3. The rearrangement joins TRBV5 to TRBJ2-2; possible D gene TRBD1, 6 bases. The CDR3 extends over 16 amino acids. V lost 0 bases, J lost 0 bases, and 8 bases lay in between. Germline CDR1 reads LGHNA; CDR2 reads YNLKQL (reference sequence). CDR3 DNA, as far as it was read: TGTGCCAGCAGCCAAGATTCAGGGGCAAACACCGGG. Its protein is CASSQDSGANTG. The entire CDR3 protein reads CASSQDSGANTGQLYF.

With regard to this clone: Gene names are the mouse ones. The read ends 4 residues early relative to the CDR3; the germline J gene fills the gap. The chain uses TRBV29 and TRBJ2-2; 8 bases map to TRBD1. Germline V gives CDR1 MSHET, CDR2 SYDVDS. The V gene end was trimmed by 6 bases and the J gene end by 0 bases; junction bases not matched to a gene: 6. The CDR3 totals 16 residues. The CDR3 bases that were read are TGTGCTAGCAGACCGACAGGGGCAGCAAACACCGGG. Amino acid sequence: CASRPTGAANTG. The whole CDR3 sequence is CASRPTGAANTGQLYF.

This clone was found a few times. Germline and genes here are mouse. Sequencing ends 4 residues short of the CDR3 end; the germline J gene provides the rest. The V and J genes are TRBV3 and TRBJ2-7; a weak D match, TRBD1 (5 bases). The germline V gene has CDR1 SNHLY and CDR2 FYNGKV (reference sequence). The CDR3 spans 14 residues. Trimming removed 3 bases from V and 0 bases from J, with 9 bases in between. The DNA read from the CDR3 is TGTGCCAGCAGCTTGGACACAAGCTCCTAT. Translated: CASSLDTSSY. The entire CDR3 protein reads CASSLDTSSYEQYF.

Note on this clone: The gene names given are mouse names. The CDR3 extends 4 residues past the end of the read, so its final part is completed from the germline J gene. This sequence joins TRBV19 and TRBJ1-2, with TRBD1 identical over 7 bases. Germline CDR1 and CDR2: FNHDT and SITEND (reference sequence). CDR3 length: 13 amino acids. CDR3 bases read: TGTGCCAGCAGTATAGCAGGGGGGTCC. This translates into CASSIAGGS. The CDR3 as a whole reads CASSIAGGSDYTF.

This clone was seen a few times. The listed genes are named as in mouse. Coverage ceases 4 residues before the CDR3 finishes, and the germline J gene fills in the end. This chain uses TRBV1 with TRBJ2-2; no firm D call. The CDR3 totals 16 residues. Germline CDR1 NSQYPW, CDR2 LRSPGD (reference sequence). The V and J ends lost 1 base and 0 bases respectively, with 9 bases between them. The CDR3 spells CTCSAGGFTNTGQLYF. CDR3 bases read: TGCACCTGCAGTGCAGGAGGGTTCACAAACACCGGG.

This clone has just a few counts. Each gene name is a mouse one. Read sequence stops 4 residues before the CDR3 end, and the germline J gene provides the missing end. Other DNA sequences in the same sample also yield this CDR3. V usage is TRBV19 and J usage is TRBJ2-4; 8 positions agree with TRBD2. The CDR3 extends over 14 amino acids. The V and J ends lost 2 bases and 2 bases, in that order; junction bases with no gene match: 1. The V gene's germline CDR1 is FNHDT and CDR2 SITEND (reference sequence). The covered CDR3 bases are TGTGCCAGCAGTATCGGGGGGGCTCAAAAC. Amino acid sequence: CASSIGGAQN. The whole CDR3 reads CASSIGGAQNTLYF.

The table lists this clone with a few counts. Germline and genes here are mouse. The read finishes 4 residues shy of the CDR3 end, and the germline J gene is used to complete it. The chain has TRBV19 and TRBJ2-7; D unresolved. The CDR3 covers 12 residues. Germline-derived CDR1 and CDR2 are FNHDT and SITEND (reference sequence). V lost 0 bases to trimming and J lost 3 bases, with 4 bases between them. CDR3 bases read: TGTGCCAGCAGTATAGACTTCTAT. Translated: CASSIDFY. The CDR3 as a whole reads CASSIDFYEQYF.

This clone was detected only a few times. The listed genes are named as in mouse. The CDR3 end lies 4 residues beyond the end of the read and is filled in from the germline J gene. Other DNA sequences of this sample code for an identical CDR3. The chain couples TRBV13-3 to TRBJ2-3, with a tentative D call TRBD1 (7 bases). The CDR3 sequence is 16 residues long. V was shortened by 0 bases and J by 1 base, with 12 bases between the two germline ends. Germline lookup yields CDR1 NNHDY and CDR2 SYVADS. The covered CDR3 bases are TGTGCCAGCAGTGATGCTGGAGGGGGCGGTGCAGAA. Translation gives CASSDAGGGGAE. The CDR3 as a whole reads CASSDAGGGGAETLYF.

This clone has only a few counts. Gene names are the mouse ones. The CDR3 DNA, read in part, is TGTGCCAGCAGTGCCAGGGCCTCC. It yields the protein CASSARAS. The whole CDR3 protein reads CASSARASDYTF. The V and J genes are TRBV19 and TRBJ1-2; D possibly corresponds to TRBD1 (5 bases). From the germline J gene comes the end of the CDR3, since the read stops 4 residues before it. The germline V and J ends were trimmed by 4 bases and 4 bases, with 8 bases remaining between them. The CDR3 loop spans 12 amino acids. Germline CDR1 is FNHDT and CDR2 is SITEND (reference sequence).

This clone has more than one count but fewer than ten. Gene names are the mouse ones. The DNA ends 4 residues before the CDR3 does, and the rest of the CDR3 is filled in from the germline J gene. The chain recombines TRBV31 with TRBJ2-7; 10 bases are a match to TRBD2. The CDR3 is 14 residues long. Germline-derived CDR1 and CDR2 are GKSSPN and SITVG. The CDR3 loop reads CAWSPAGLGYEQYF. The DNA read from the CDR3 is TGTGCCTGGAGTCCAGCGGGACTGGGGTAT.

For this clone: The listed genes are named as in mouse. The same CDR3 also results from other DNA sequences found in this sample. This CDR3 is CASSGTGNEQYF. The part of the CDR3 DNA that was read is TGTGCCAGCAGTGGAACAGGGAAT. The chain recombines TRBV13-1 with TRBJ2-7, with a weak D call TRBD1 (6 bases). The read falls 4 residues short of the CDR3 end, and the missing part is taken from the germline J gene. The CDR3 loop spans 12 amino acids. Germline CDR1 and CDR2: NSHNY and SYGAGN.

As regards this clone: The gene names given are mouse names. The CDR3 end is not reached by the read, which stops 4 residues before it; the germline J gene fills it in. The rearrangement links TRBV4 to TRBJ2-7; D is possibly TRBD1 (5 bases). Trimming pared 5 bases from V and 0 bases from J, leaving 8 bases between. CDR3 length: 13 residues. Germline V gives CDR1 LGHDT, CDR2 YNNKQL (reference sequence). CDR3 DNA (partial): TGTGCCAGCAGCCCGACAGTCTCCTAT. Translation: CASSPTVSY. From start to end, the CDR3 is CASSPTVSYEQYF.

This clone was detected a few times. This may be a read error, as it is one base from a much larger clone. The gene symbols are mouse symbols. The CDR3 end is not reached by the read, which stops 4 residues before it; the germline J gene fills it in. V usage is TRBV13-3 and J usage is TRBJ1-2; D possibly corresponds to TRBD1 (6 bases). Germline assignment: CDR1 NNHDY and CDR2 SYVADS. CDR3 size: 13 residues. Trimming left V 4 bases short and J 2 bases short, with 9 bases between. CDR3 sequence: CASSKGGNSDYTF. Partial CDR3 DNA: TGTGCCAGCAGTAAGGGGGGGAACTCC.

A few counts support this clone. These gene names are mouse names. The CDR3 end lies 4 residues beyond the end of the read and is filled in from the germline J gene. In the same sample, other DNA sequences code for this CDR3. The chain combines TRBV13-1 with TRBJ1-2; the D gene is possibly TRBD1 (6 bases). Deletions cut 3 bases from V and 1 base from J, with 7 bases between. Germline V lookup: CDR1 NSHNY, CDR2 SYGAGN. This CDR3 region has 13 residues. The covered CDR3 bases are TGTGCCAGCAGTGCCAGGGGAAACTCC. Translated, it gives CASSARGNS. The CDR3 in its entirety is CASSARGNSDYTF.

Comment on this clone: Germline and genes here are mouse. CDR3 DNA, as far as it was read: TGCACCTGCAGTGCGCAGGTTGAGGACTCC. It is translated as CTCSAQVEDS. In full, the CDR3 is CTCSAQVEDSDYTF. The rearrangement joins TRBV1 to TRBJ1-2; D call uncertain. The observed sequence ends 4 residues before the CDR3 terminus, with the missing tail filled in from the germline J gene. This CDR3 contains 14 residues. Looked up from germline, CDR1 is NSQYPW and CDR2 is LRSPGD (reference sequence). Trimming stripped 3 bases from V and 3 bases from J, with 11 bases between. Supplemented by reference TRBV1 and TRBJ1-2, the full variable domain reads VTLLEQNPRWRLVPRGQAVNLRCILKNSQYPWMSWYQQDLQKQLQWLFTLRSPGDKEVKSLPGADYLATRVTDTELRLQVANMSQGRTLYCTCSAQVEDSDYTFGSGTRLLVI.

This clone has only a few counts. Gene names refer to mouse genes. CDR3 in amino acids: CASSGTPSYEQYF. The sequenced part of the CDR3 DNA is TGTGCCAGCAGTGGGACACCCTCCTAT. The chain recombines TRBV13-3 with TRBJ2-7; tentative D call: TRBD1 (5 bases). Read data end 4 residues before the CDR3 end; the end is taken from the germline J gene. Trimming pared 3 bases from V and 0 bases from J, leaving 7 bases between. Germline CDR1 is NNHDY and CDR2 is SYVADS. The CDR3 is 13 residues long.

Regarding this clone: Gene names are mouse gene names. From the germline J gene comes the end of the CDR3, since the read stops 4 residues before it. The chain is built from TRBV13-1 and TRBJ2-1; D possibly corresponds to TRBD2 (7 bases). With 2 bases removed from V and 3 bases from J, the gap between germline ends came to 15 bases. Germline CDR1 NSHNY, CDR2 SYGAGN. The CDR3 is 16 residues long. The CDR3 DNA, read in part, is TGTGCCAGCAGTGAGTTGGGGGGCGACGGCTATGCT. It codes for CASSELGGDGYA. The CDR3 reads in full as CASSELGGDGYAEQFF.

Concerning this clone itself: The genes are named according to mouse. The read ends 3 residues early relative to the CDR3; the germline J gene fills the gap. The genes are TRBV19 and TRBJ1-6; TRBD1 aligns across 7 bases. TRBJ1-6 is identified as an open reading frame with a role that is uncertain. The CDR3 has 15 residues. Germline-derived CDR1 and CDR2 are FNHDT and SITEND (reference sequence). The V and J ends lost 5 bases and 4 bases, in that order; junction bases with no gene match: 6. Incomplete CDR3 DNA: TGTGCCAGCAGGGACAGACAGGGATATAATTCGCCC. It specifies CASRDRQGYNSP. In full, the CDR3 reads CASRDRQGYNSPLYF.